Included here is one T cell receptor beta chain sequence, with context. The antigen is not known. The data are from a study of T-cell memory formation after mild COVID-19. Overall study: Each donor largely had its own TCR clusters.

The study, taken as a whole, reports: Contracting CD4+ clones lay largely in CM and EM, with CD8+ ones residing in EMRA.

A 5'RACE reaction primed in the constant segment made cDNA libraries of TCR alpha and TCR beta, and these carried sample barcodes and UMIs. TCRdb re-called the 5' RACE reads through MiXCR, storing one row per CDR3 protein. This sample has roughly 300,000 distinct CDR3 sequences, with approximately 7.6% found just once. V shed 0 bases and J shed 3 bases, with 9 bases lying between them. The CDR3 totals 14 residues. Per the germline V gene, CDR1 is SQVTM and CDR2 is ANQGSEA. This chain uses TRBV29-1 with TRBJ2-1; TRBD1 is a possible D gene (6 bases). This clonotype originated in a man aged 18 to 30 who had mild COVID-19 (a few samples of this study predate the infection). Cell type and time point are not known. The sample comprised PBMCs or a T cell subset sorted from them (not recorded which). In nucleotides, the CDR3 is TGCAGCGTTGAAGAGGGGGCCCTCTACAATGAGCAGTTCTTC. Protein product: CSVEEGALYNEQFF.